This entry describes one TCR beta chain. These data come from a study of identical twins. The CDR3 has 13 amino acids. The V end lost 5 bases, the J end lost 4 bases, and 9 bases lay between the germline ends. Per germline, CDR1 SGHAT and CDR2 FQNNGV. TCRdb used MiXCR to reprocess the 5' RACE reads, holding one entry per CDR3 protein. This table has fewer than 450,000 distinct CDR3 sequences, around 9.7% appearing once. The chain joins TRBV11-2 to TRBJ2-1; D is unclear. The clonotype was recovered from a woman between 50 and 59 years old in good health. Sequencing used naive T cells sorted from blood. In DNA form, the CDR3 reads TGTGCCAGCAGCACCGACGGTTACAATGAGCAGTTCTTC. Translation gives CASSTDGYNEQFF.